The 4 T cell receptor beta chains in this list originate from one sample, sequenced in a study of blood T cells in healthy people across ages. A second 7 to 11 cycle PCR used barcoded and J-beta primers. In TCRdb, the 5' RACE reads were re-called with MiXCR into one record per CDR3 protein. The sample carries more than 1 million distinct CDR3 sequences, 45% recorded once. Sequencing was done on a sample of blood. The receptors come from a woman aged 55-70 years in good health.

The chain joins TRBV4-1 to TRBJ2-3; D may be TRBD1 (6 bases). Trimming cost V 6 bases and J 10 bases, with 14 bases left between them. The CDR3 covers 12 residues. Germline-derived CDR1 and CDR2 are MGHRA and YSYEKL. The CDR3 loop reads CASREQGKAQYF. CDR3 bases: TGCGCCAGCAGAGAACAGGGAAAGGCGCAGTATTTT.

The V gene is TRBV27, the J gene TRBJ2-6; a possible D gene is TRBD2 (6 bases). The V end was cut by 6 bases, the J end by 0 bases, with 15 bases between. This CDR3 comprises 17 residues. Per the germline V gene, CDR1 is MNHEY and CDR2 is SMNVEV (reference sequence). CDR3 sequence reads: CASRPRDSRSGANVLTF. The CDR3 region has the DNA TGTGCCAGCAGGCCCCGGGACTCCCGCTCTGGGGCCAACGTCCTGACTTTC.

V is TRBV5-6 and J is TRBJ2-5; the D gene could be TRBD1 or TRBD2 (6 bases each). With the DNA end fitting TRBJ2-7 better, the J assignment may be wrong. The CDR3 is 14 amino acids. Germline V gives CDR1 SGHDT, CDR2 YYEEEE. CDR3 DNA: TGTGCCAGCAGCCGCGTAGGGGGGAACGGCGAGCAGTACTTC. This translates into CASSRVGGNGEQYF.

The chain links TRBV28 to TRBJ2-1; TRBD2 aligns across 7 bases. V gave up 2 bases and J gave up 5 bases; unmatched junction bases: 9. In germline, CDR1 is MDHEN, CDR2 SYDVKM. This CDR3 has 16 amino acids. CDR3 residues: CASSLSRLAVNNEQFF. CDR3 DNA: TGTGCCAGCAGTTTAAGTAGGCTAGCGGTAAACAATGAGCAGTTCTTC.